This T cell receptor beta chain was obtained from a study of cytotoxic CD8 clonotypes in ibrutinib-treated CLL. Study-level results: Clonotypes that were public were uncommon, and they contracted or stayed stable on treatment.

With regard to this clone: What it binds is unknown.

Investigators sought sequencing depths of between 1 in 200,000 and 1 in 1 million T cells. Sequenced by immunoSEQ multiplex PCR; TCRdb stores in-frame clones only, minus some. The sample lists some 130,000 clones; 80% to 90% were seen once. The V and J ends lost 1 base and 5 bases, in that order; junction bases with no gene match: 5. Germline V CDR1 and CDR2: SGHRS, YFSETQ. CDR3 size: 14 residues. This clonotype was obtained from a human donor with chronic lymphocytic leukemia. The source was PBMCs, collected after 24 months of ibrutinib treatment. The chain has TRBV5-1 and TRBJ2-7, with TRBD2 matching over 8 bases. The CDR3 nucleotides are TGCGCCAGCAGCTTGCAAAGCGGGAGTAACGAGCAGTACTTC. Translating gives CASSLQSGSNEQYF.